This TCR beta chain was found in a study of vaccination effects on CD4 cells after COVID-19 (dated by TCRdb to between 2021 and 2024). About the investigation overall: Participants received two doses of either the BNT162b2 or the mRNA-1273 mRNA SARS-CoV-2 vaccine. In both COVID-19 convalescent patients and infection-naive vaccine recipients, the study compared SARS-CoV-2 spike-specific CD4+ TCR repertoires from before mRNA vaccination with those from after it. In the study, cultures from other donors were sequenced using the Oncomine TCR Beta short-read assay on an Illumina iSeq 100. Altogether, around 9 COVID-19 convalescent patients and a few SARS-CoV-2-naive healthy vaccine recipients made up the full study. Pre-vaccine samples were collected from a couple of convalescent patients 16 days and one week before the first dose, corresponding to 142 and 148 days after COVID-19 diagnosis. Study-wide findings and limitations: For convalescent patients, new clones induced by the vaccine made up most of the post-vaccine spike-reactive repertoire, and these new clones were largely distinct from the clones induced by infection. Both infection-induced and vaccine-induced clones contracted markedly at late post-vaccination timepoints, which is consistent with waning T cell responses. Limitations of the study were the small number of convalescent patients and the absence of early post-infection timepoints.

The library was generated by the immunoSEQ multiplex PCR assay. DNA from the cultured, isolated CD4+ T cells was subjected to TCR beta CDR3 sequencing. The study's processing was this. Non-productive TCR sequences were removed, reads were trimmed to the CDR3 region, and CDR3s of at least 7 amino acids were retained. Antigen-specific clonotypes were identified with the MANAFEST web app by comparing expansion in peptide wells against reference cultures. Positive clones required FDR<0.05 expansion versus reference and all other wells, odds ratio above 5, and frequency above 0.1% in two replicate wells. Cross-reactive clonotypes were defined as significantly expanded in SARS-CoV-2 spike wells and in at least one common cold coronavirus spike condition. Using the stringdist R package, CDR3 similarity was measured by Levenshtein distance, and unrooted trees were constructed with ape in R 3.6.1. TCRdb re-hosts the immuneACCESS table, in-frame sequences only. Its copies lack some clones; in the studies checked, an unresolved V gene accounts for under half of them, and the cause for the rest is not known. V, J and clone size are those of that table, while D and trimming were read from the DNA. This sample is represented by tens of thousands of clones; around 69% of them were singletons. The ten largest clonotypes hold approximately 15% of the sample.

The ViraFEST assay stimulated PBMC with viral peptide pools and then used TCR sequencing to identify antigen-specific CD4+ T cell clonotypes by expansion. After around eleven days of culture, CD4+ T cells were isolated with the EasySep CD4+ T cell isolation kit. PCR-confirmed SARS-CoV-2 infection had occurred in convalescent patients between March and December 2020, before the Alpha, Beta and Delta variants emerged in the United States. About 2.2 million PBMC per well were cultured in IMDM with about 4.8% human AB serum, 8.5 to 10 IU/ml IL-2 and gentamicin, plus 10 ug/ml peptides. Half of the culture medium was replaced with fresh IL-2-containing medium on days 3 and 7. Unless noted otherwise, every peptide stimulation condition was grown in triplicate wells. Using Ficoll-Paque Plus gradient centrifugation, PBMC were separated from whole blood and then either used fresh or cryopreserved at -140C. The overlapping peptide pools covered the spike proteins of SARS-CoV-2 as well as those of the common cold coronaviruses HCoV-NL63, HCoV-OC43 and HCoV-229E. The QIAamp micro DNA kit was used to extract genomic DNA from the cultured CD4+ T cells.

V was cut back by 1 base and J by 6 bases, leaving a gap of 22 bases between them. CDR1 and CDR2 (LNHNV, YYDKDF) derive from the germline V gene (reference sequence). There are 17 amino acids in the CDR3, from cysteine to phenylalanine inclusive. CDR3 DNA only is kept here, 51 bases in frame from base 1. In the case of this clone: Its antigen specificity is not known. No much larger clone exists at a distance of one base, and base qualities are not known.

The material sequenced was CD4+ T cells from PBMCs cultured with HCoV-NL63 spike peptides, taken before COVID-19 vaccination. The cell subset or site label here, explained by the study, means: HCoV-NL63 spike overlapping peptide pool stimulation. The source is a human donor who had a prior SARS-CoV-2 infection. The chain uses TRBV15 and TRBJ2-7; perhaps TRBD2 is the D gene, with 6 bases matching. Here is the DNA: TGTGCCACCAGCAGAGCCGCCGGGACTCTTCCCTCCGGCGAGCAGTACTTC. Translated, this is CATSRAAGTLPSGEQYF.